This T cell receptor beta chain is from a study of beta chain features in type 1 diabetes. Study-wide points: The similarity of naive, central memory and Treg TCRB repertoires appeared greater among patients than among healthy donors. For Type 1 diabetes patients, all four CD4+ subsets carried TCRB CDR3s that were moderately but significantly shorter.

After removal of 6 bases from V and 5 bases from J, the junction contained 11 bases not matched to a gene. Germline loops: CDR1 MGHRA, CDR2 YSYEKL. The CDR3 extends over 15 amino acids. Expressed TCRB transcripts got sequenced, as all isolated RNA was reverse transcribed. Method: immunoSEQ multiplex PCR; TCRdb's copy keeps in-frame clones and lacks some. The sample holds nearly 250,000 clones, roughly 14% seen once. This clone turned up a few times. Antigen specificity is unknown. Only one heparinised blood draw was taken per donor, and its volume averaged roughly 120 mL. The material sequenced was naive CD4+ T cells from blood. This chain uses TRBV4-1 with TRBJ2-5; 8 positions agree with TRBD2. This sequence was found in a woman in her forties in good health. The CDR3 spells CASRDRGGGLETQYF. CDR3 coding DNA: TGCGCCAGCAGAGATCGGGGGGGCGGGCTGGAGACCCAGTACTTC.